The 26 T cell receptor beta chains in this list originate from one sample, sequenced in a study of identical twins' blood T cells. TCRdb re-called the 5' RACE reads with MiXCR, one entry per CDR3 protein. The data contain roughly 380,000 distinct CDR3 sequences, about 28% of them singletons. The sequenced material came from PBMCs. The receptors derive from a woman aged 18 to 49 in good health.

This clonotype showed up just a few times. The chain's CDR3 is CASSLATQGVEQFF. DNA of the CDR3: TGCGCCAGCAGCTTGGCCACCCAGGGGGTTGAGCAGTTCTTC. The chain is built from TRBV5-1 and TRBJ2-1; 7 bases are shared with TRBD1. Germline V CDR1 and CDR2: SGHRS, YFSETQ. With 0 bases clipped from V and 9 bases from J, the junction kept 6 bases outside the gene matches. This CDR3 is built from 14 residues. Full variable domain (outside the CDR3, taken from reference TRBV5-1 and TRBJ2-1): KAGVTQTPRYLIKTRGQQVTLSCSPISGHRSVSWYQQTPGQGLQFLFEYFSETQRNKGNFPGRFSGRQFSNSRSEMNVSTLELGDSALYLCASSLATQGVEQFFGPGTRLTVL.

There are a few counts of this clonotype. The chain couples TRBV9 to TRBJ1-1, with a weak D call TRBD1 (5 bases). V lost 3 bases, J lost 3 bases, and 12 bases lay in between. CDR1 is SGDLS and CDR2 is YYNGEE in the germline V gene. The CDR3 contains 14 residues. CDR3 residues: CASSARDRYTEAFF. In DNA, the CDR3 is TGTGCCAGCAGCGCCCGGGACCGCTACACTGAAGCTTTCTTT.

The gene calls are TRBV7-3 and TRBJ2-7; the D is unclear. Germline V lookup: CDR1 SGHTA, CDR2 FQGTGA. This CDR3 has 16 amino acids. The V gene lost 2 bases and the J gene lost 4 bases, with 18 bases spanning the gap. In nucleotides, the CDR3 is TGTGCCAGCAGCTTAGCTCCGCTCCCACAACAATACGAGCAGTACTTC. Encoded protein: CASSLAPLPQQYEQYF. Combining the CDR3 with reference TRBV7-3 and TRBJ2-7 gives the whole variable domain GAGVSQTPSNKVTEKGKYVELRCDPISGHTALYWYRQSLGQGPEFLIYFQGTGAADDSGLPNDRFFAVRPEGSVSTLKIQRTERGDSAVYLCASSLAPLPQQYEQYFGPGTRLTVT.

The rearrangement links TRBV12-3 or TRBV12-4 to TRBJ2-7, with a possible D match to TRBD2 (5 bases). The CDR3 length is 12 residues. Trimming pared 6 bases from V and 9 bases from J, leaving 15 bases between. Written as DNA, the CDR3 is TGTGCCAGCAGCCAACGGGGTCGCGGGCAGTACTTC. This codes for CASSQRGRGQYF.

This clonotype was seen just once. This clone may be a read error of a much larger clone one base away. This chain uses TRBV29-1 with TRBJ1-1; a possible D gene is TRBD1 (6 bases). CDR3 length equals 14 residues. The ends were cut back, 2 bases at V and 7 bases at J, with 17 bases in the middle. From germline, CDR1 is SQVTM and CDR2 ANQGSEA. The CDR3 loop is CSVETTGGSGEAFF. DNA of the CDR3: TGCAGCGTTGAAACAACTGGGGGCTCGGGTGAAGCTTTCTTT.

As regards this clonotype: A read error may explain this, as a much larger clone is one base away. The chain joins TRBV29-1 to TRBJ2-7; no clear D. Trimming cost V 8 bases and J 0 bases, with 11 bases left between them. The CDR3 is made up of 12 amino acids. Germline V gene sequence: CDR1 SQVTM, CDR2 ANQGSEA. The CDR3 loop is CSIGVYSYEQYF. The CDR3 nucleotides read TGCAGCATTGGGGTATACTCCTACGAGCAGTACTTC.

In its sample, this clonotype was seen a few times. One end of the junction varies from germline; a read error may be responsible. The chain couples TRBV12-3 or TRBV12-4 to TRBJ1-2; a possible D gene is TRBD1 (6 bases). CDR3 size: 14 residues. CDR3 region: CTSSSAGQNYGYTF. Here the CDR3 DNA reads TGTACCAGCAGTTCAGCTGGACAGAACTATGGCTACACCTTC.

This clonotype showed up many times. The gene calls are TRBV7-9 and TRBJ1-1, with D unresolved. CDR3 length equals 11 residues. V shed 3 bases and J shed 3 bases, with 2 bases lying between them. CDR1 and CDR2 from the germline V gene are SEHNR and FQNEAQ (reference sequence). The CDR3 sequence is CASSFDTEAFF. The CDR3 DNA reads as TGTGCCAGCAGCTTTGACACTGAAGCTTTCTTT. Filled out from reference TRBV7-9 and TRBJ1-1, the complete variable domain reads DTGVSQNPRHKITKRGQNVTFRCDPISEHNRLYWYRQTLGQGPEFLTYFQNEAQLEKSRLLSDRFSAERPKGSFSTLEIQRTEQGDSAMYLCASSFDTEAFFGQGTRLTVV.

This rearrangement joins TRBV12-3 or TRBV12-4 to TRBJ2-5; no reliable D call. The CDR3 covers 13 residues. The V end lost 1 base, the J end lost 8 bases, and 11 bases lay between the germline ends. CDR3 protein: CASSLVSSITQYF. The CDR3 bases are TGTGCCAGCAGTTTAGTCTCTTCAATAACCCAGTACTTC.

The chain recombines TRBV3-1 with TRBJ2-3; D is unresolved. V dropped 4 bases and J dropped 4 bases, with 18 bases sitting between them. Germline assignment: CDR1 LGHDT and CDR2 YNNKEL (reference sequence). The CDR3 runs to 16 residues. CDR3 residues: CASSPSDPVRSDTQYF. The DNA of the CDR3 is TGTGCCAGCAGCCCGTCGGACCCGGTACGGTCAGATACGCAGTATTTT.

CDR3 residues: CASMMNTEAFF. In nucleotides, the CDR3 is TGTGCCAGCATGATGAACACTGAAGCTTTCTTT. This chain uses TRBV27 with TRBJ1-1; unclear D gene. The V gene lost 7 bases and the J gene lost 0 bases, with 3 bases spanning the gap. Germline-derived CDR1 and CDR2 are MNHEY and SMNVEV (reference sequence). This CDR3 spans 11 amino acids.

The chain couples TRBV3-1 to TRBJ1-2; no clear D. The CDR3 consists of 12 residues. V was pared by 0 bases and J by 7 bases, with 6 bases between. Per germline, CDR1 LGHDT and CDR2 YNNKEL (reference sequence). CDR3 nucleotides: TGTGCCAGCAGCCAAGACTCTCTTGGCTACACCTTC. This sequence encodes CASSQDSLGYTF.

This clonotype was observed a few times. The chain couples TRBV24-1 to TRBJ2-1; 7 positions match TRBD2. This CDR3 contains 15 residues. Germline-derived CDR1 and CDR2 are KGHDR and SFDVKD. V shed 3 bases, J shed 7 bases, and the junction held 8 bases outside the gene matches. CDR3 sequence: CATSDPGLGRNEQFF. DNA of the CDR3: TGTGCCACCAGTGATCCCGGACTCGGGAGGAATGAGCAGTTCTTC.

This clonotype showed up just a few times. The chain employs TRBV3-1 and TRBJ2-1, with TRBD1 identical over 8 bases. This CDR3 contains 14 residues. J was trimmed by 6 bases and V by 2 bases; bases with no gene match: 3. Germline assignment: CDR1 LGHDT and CDR2 YNNKEL (reference sequence). The chain's CDR3 is CASSQNGQGNEQFF. The CDR3 bases are TGTGCCAGCAGCCAAAATGGACAGGGCAATGAGCAGTTCTTC.

This clonotype has just a few counts. This rearrangement joins TRBV18 to TRBJ1-4; unclear D gene. Trimming shortened V by 5 bases and J by 8 bases, and 9 bases separated the two germline ends. Germline V lookup: CDR1 KGHSH, CDR2 LQKENI. The CDR3 runs 12 residues. The CDR3 DNA follows: TGTGCCAGCTCAAAACGTGAAGAAAAACTGTTTTTT. Protein sequence: CASSKREEKLFF.

Many counts were recorded for this clonotype. The chain joins TRBV9 to TRBJ1-3; D unclear. V was shortened by 3 bases and J by 8 bases, with 3 bases between the two germline ends. The germline gives CDR1 SGDLS, CDR2 YYNGEE. The CDR3 covers 10 residues. The CDR3 loop reads CASSGDTIYF. As DNA, the CDR3 is TGTGCCAGCAGCGGGGACACCATATATTTT.

In this sample, this clonotype turned up many times. The rearrangement joins TRBV29-1 to TRBJ1-4; D is possibly TRBD1 (5 bases). V shed 4 bases and J shed 8 bases, with 17 bases lying between them. CDR1 is SQVTM and CDR2 is ANQGSEA in the germline V gene. The CDR3 contains 14 residues. The CDR3 protein is CSVAFGTRGEKLFF. DNA of the CDR3: TGCAGCGTTGCATTCGGGACGCGGGGGGAAAAACTGTTTTTT.

This clonotype occurred a few times. The chain is built from TRBV13 and TRBJ1-2, with 9 bases aligning to TRBD1. CDR3 length equals 15 residues. Looked up from germline, CDR1 is PRHDT and CDR2 is FYEKMQ (reference sequence). The V segment lost 6 bases and the J segment 4 bases; nucleotides outside the gene matches: 9. The CDR3 sequence: CASRTIDRGAYGYTF. The CDR3, as DNA: TGTGCCAGCAGGACAATCGACAGGGGGGCCTATGGCTACACCTTC.

This clonotype appeared many times. The rearrangement uses TRBV9 and TRBJ2-3; the D is unclear. From germline, CDR1 is SGDLS and CDR2 YYNGEE. The germline V and J ends were trimmed by 4 bases and 5 bases, with 11 bases remaining between them. The CDR3 runs to 13 residues. CDR3 sequence reads: CASSLEIVDTQYF. The DNA for the CDR3 is TGTGCCAGCAGCTTAGAAATCGTAGATACGCAGTATTTT.

This clonotype was seen more than once but under ten times. CDR3 in amino acids: CASRPSGMADTQYF. DNA of the CDR3: TGCGCCAGCAGGCCTAGCGGGATGGCAGATACGCAGTATTTT. The chain couples TRBV5-1 to TRBJ2-3; 9 bases map to TRBD2. The trim removed 5 bases at V and 4 bases at J, leaving 5 bases unmatched. Germline V gene lookup returns CDR1 SGHRS and CDR2 YFSETQ. This CDR3 region has 14 residues.

The gene calls are TRBV20-1 and TRBJ1-5; D possibly corresponds to TRBD1 (6 bases). This CDR3 contains 15 residues. The germline CDR1 and CDR2 sequences are DFQATT and SNEGSKA (reference sequence). V was trimmed by 3 bases and J by 0 bases, leaving 12 bases between them. The CDR3: CSARWQGSSNQPQHF. In nucleotides, the CDR3 is TGCAGTGCTAGGTGGCAGGGGTCTAGCAATCAGCCCCAGCATTTT.

The J gene is TRBJ1-1, the V gene TRBV7-9, with D possibly TRBD1 on 6 matching bases. Germline V lookup: CDR1 SEHNR, CDR2 FQNEAQ (reference sequence). V was shortened by 9 bases and J by 4 bases, with 18 bases between the two germline ends. The CDR3 is made up of 14 amino acids. CDR3 loop: CARSAQQGSTEAFF. In nucleotides, the CDR3 is TGTGCCAGAAGCGCCCAACAGGGTTCCACTGAAGCTTTCTTT.

As concerns this clonotype: This could be a read error, since a much larger clone is one nucleotide away. The chain employs TRBV2 and TRBJ1-1; D not resolved. The ends were cut back, 6 bases at V and 6 bases at J, with 14 bases in the middle. The CDR3 consists of 13 residues. Germline V gene sequence: CDR1 SNHLY, CDR2 FYNNEI. In nucleotides, the CDR3 is TGTGCCAGCAGAGGCGTAGATGGGGCTGAAGCTTTCTTT. Encoded protein: CASRGVDGAEAFF.

The rearrangement links TRBV7-2 to TRBJ1-1, with D uncertain. Germline V gene data show CDR1 as SGHTA and CDR2 as FQGNSA. The CDR3 totals 13 residues. Between the trimmed V and J ends, which lost 1 base and 4 bases, there was a span of 7 bases. CDR3 protein: CASSLEWGTEAFF. CDR3 coding DNA: TGTGCCAGCAGCTTAGAGTGGGGCACTGAAGCTTTCTTT.

The rearrangement links TRBV9 to TRBJ2-1, with 12 bases identical to TRBD2. Germline trimming cut 4 bases from V and 9 bases from J; bases unmatched to any gene: 8. The CDR3 spans 15 residues. The V gene's germline CDR1 is SGDLS and CDR2 YYNGEE. CDR3 DNA sequence: TGTGCCAGCAGCCCCGGACTAGCGGGATGGGCTGAGCAGTTCTTC. This sequence encodes CASSPGLAGWAEQFF. The entire variable domain, with the rest obtained from reference TRBV9 and TRBJ2-1, is as follows: DSGVTQTPKHLITATGQRVTLRCSPRSGDLSVYWYQQSLDQGLQFLIQYYNGEERAKGNILERFSAQQFPDLHSELNLSSLELGDSALYFCASSPGLAGWAEQFFGPGTRLTVL.

Here the CDR3 DNA reads TGTGCCAGCAGTTACCGGGACAGGCCCACAGATACGCAGTATTTT. Translation gives CASSYRDRPTDTQYF. The chain recombines TRBV6-2 or TRBV6-3 with TRBJ2-3, with 8 bases aligning to TRBD1. The length of the CDR3 is 15 residues. Looked up from germline, CDR1 is MNHEY and CDR2 is SVGEGT. Trimming removed 2 bases from V and 2 bases from J; junction bases left unmatched: 3.